This record concerns one TCR beta chain sequence. The antigen remains unidentified. The table came from immunoSEQ multiplex PCR; TCRdb's copy has only in-frame clones and leaves some out. Of 97,000 or so clones in the sample, roughly 80% were seen once. The data are from a study of Ad26.COV2.S vaccination and SARS-CoV-2 variants. Study-level points and caveats: Researchers reported similar non-spike TCR breadth in vaccine and placebo recipients.

The TCR originated in a human donor who had recovered from COVID-19. This sample comprised peripheral blood, obtained after recovery from COVID-19.

This CDR3 reads CATRQGSYEQYF. CDR3 DNA: TGTGCCACCAGACAGGGGTCCTACGAGCAGTACTTC. V usage is TRBV19 and J usage is TRBJ2-7; 8 bases line up with TRBD1. Per germline, CDR1 LNHDA and CDR2 SQIVND (reference sequence). This CDR3 spans 12 amino acids. V shed 10 bases and J 1 base; nucleotides not matched to a gene: 3. Complete variable domain (other parts from reference TRBV19 and TRBJ2-7): DGGITQSPKYLFRKEGQNVTLSCEQNLNHDAMYWYRQDPGQGLRLIYYSQIVNDFQKGDIAEGYSVSREKKESFPLTVTSAQKNPTAFYLCATRQGSYEQYFGPGTRLTVT.